The 10 T cell receptor beta chains reported below all come from one sample, sequenced in a study of response to subunit inactivated influenza vaccine. Each CDR3 protein is one row after TCRdb ran MiXCR on the RT-PCR reads. Here the sample spans roughly 150,000 distinct CDR3 sequences, approximately 10% being singletons. The sample in question was non-naive T cells sorted from PBMCs, obtained roughly 46 days after vaccination. Every receptor here comes from a man aged 50 to 60 who received an inactivated influenza vaccine.

This clonotype occurred many times. This chain uses TRBV7-9 with TRBJ1-1; D uncertain. V gave up 3 bases and J gave up 1 base, with 3 bases separating them. The CDR3 runs 12 residues. Germline V gives CDR1 SEHNR, CDR2 FQNEAQ (reference sequence). The CDR3 region has the DNA TGTGCCAGCAGCTTGGAGAACACTGAAGCTTTCTTT. It encodes CASSLENTEAFF. Full variable domain (rest looked up from reference TRBV7-9 and TRBJ1-1): DTGVSQNPRHKITKRGQNVTFRCDPISEHNRLYWYRQTLGQGPEFLTYFQNEAQLEKSRLLSDRFSAERPKGSFSTLEIQRTEQGDSAMYLCASSLENTEAFFGQGTRLTVV.

The genes are TRBV5-1 and TRBJ2-4; 7 bases align to TRBD1. Losses at the gene ends were 8 bases for V and 10 bases for J; bases not matched to a gene: 15. Germline CDR1 is SGHRS and CDR2 is YFSETQ. The CDR3 has 14 residues. As DNA, the CDR3 is TGCGCCAGTGGCATGACAGGGCCGAACTCAATTCAGTACTTC. Amino acids: CASGMTGPNSIQYF.

This clonotype was recorded many times. The V and J genes are TRBV14 and TRBJ1-1, with a possible D match to TRBD1 (5 bases). CDR1 is SGHDN and CDR2 is FVKESK in the germline V gene. Trimming took 11 bases from V and 1 from J, leaving 14 bases between them. The CDR3 totals 13 residues. CDR3 DNA sequence: TGTGCCTCTACGGTCGGACAGAACACTGAAGCTTTCTTT. Amino acids: CASTVGQNTEAFF.

This clonotype was counted many times. The chain is built from TRBV5-1 and TRBJ2-1; TRBD2 might be the D (5 bases). The CDR3 runs to 15 residues. Between the trimmed V and J ends, which lost 9 bases and 7 bases, there was a span of 23 bases. Germline CDR1 and CDR2: SGHRS and YFSETQ. CDR3 amino acids: CATQERPDPLNEQFF. The CDR3 nucleotides read TGCGCCACCCAGGAGCGGCCCGACCCCTTGAATGAGCAGTTCTTC. The full variable domain, its missing parts supplied by reference TRBV5-1 and TRBJ2-1, is KAGVTQTPRYLIKTRGQQVTLSCSPISGHRSVSWYQQTPGQGLQFLFEYFSETQRNKGNFPGRFSGRQFSNSRSEMNVSTLELGDSALYLCATQERPDPLNEQFFGPGTRLTVL.

CDR3 region: CSARVWLESTDTQYF. In DNA form, the CDR3 reads TGCAGTGCTAGAGTATGGCTAGAGAGCACAGATACGCAGTATTTT. The chain recombines TRBV20-1 with TRBJ2-3; D not resolved. The V and J ends lost 1 base and 0 bases respectively, with 11 bases between them. The CDR3 runs 15 residues. Germline values: CDR1 DFQATT, CDR2 SNEGSKA (reference sequence).

This clonotype was recorded many times. The genes are TRBV10-2 and TRBJ2-2; 8 nucleotides agree with TRBD2. The CDR3 runs 16 residues. The ends lost 8 bases at V and 0 bases at J; junction bases unmatched: 8. Germline V gene data show CDR1 as WSHSY and CDR2 as SAAADI. This chain's CDR3 is CASLGLASANTGELFF. The CDR3 DNA reads TGCGCCAGCCTCGGACTAGCTAGTGCGAACACCGGGGAGCTGTTTTTT.

The chain has TRBV9 and TRBJ2-5; D possibly corresponds to TRBD1 (5 bases). V was shortened by 4 bases and J by 5 bases, with 12 bases between the two germline ends. The V gene's germline CDR1 is SGDLS and CDR2 YYNGEE. This CDR3 spans 13 amino acids. CDR3 in amino acids: CASSLRDMETQYF. For the CDR3, the DNA is TGTGCCAGCAGCCTCAGGGATATGGAGACCCAGTACTTC.

This clonotype was found a few times. The chain is built from TRBV7-2 and TRBJ2-1; 7 nucleotides line up with TRBD1. V dropped 5 bases and J dropped 5; count of bases not matched to a gene: 6. CDR1 is SGHTA and CDR2 is FQGNSA in the germline V gene. CDR3 length: 14 residues. CDR3 sequence (DNA): TGTGCCAGCAGCCAGACAGGGTTCAACAATGAGCAGTTCTTC. The encoded protein is CASSQTGFNNEQFF. The full variable domain, with the rest looked up from reference TRBV7-2 and TRBJ2-1, is GAGVSQSPSNKVTEKGKDVELRCDPISGHTALYWYRQSLGQGLEFLIYFQGNSAPDKSGLPSDRFSAERTGGSVSTLTIQRTQQEDSAVYLCASSQTGFNNEQFFGPGTRLTVL.

This clonotype was seen a few times. The V and J genes are TRBV5-1 and TRBJ2-1; TRBD2 matches 11 bases. The ends lost 4 bases at V and 8 bases at J; junction bases unmatched: 11. The germline CDR1 and CDR2 sequences are SGHRS and YFSETQ. The CDR3 length is 16 residues. This CDR3 reads CASSPGSGRATHEQFF. The CDR3, as DNA: TGCGCCAGCAGCCCAGGTAGCGGGAGGGCCACCCATGAGCAGTTCTTC.

As regards this clonotype: It is unclear where the CDR3 begins or ends on the DNA, so no DNA is shown, and the CDR3 is as TCRdb lists it. The chain has TRBV3-1 and TRBJ2-7; no check of the table's D call, TRBD1, against the DNA was made. Both ends counted, the CDR3 spans 14 residues. CDR1 and CDR2 from the germline V gene are LGHDT and YNNKEL (reference sequence). The CDR3 region is CASSQSGRADEQYF.